The source of this T cell receptor (beta chain) is a study of T cell changes during pregnancy in multiple sclerosis. The V gene end was trimmed by 5 bases and the J gene end by 2 bases; junction bases not matched to a gene: 6. There are 15 residues in the CDR3. Germline CDR1 is LNHNV and CDR2 is YYDKDF (reference sequence). Data came from immunoSEQ multiplex PCR; TCRdb stores just in-frame clones and leaves some out. In the table there are roughly 29,000 clones, 70% to 90% of which are singletons. Sequences were derived from CD8+ T cells from peripheral blood mononuclear cells, sampled after pregnancy. This sequence joins TRBV15 and TRBJ2-3; 8 bases line up with TRBD1. This receptor was identified in a female donor with multiple sclerosis, enrolled in a pregnancy study. CDR3 nucleotides: TGTGCCACCAGCGGAAGGGACAGGAACACAGATACGCAGTATTTT. Protein sequence: CATSGRDRNTDTQYF. Together with reference TRBV15 and TRBJ2-3, the CDR3 gives the full variable domain: DAMVIQNPRYQVTQFGKPVTLSCSQTLNHNVMYWYQQKSSQAPKLLFHYYDKDFNNEADTPDNFQSRRPNTSFCFLDIRSPGLGDTAMYLCATSGRDRNTDTQYFGPGTRLTVL.